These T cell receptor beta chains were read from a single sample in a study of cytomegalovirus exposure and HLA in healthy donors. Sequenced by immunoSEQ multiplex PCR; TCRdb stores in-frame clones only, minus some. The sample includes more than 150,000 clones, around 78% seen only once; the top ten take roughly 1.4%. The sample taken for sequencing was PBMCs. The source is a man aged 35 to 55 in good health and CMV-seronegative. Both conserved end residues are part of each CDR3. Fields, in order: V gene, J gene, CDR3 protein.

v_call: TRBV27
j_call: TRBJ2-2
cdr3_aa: CASSSTGYTGELFF

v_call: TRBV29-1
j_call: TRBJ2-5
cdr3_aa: CSIQGAAETQYF

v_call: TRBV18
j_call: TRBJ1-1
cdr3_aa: CASSPAASMNTEAFF

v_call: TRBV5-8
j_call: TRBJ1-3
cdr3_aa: CASSFSGSGNTIYF

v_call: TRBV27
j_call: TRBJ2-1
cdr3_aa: CASSFSDWANEQFF

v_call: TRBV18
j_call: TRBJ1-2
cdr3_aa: CASSPGDRGRGYTF

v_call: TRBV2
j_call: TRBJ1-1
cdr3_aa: CASTGTGVTEAFF

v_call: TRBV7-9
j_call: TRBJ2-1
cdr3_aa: CASSAGLADNEQFF

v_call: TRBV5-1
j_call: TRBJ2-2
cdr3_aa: CASSPTLAANTGELFF

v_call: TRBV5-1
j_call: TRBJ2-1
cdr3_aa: CASSLGSVSYNEQFF

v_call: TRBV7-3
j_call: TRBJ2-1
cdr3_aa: CASSSGLAGGQTEQFF

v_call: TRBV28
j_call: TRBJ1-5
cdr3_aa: CASRDPGLRGQPQHF

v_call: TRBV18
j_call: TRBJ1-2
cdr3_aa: CASSPGGQGAISGYTF

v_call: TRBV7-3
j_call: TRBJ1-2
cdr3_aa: CASSSNQGDYGYTF

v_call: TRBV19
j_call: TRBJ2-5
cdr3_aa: CASSTPPGQGQETQYF

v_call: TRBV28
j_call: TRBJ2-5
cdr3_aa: CASSRQGRETQYF

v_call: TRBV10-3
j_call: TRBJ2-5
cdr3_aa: CAISQKETQYF

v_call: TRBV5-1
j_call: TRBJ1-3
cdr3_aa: CASSLGPPGQGPTSSGNTIYF

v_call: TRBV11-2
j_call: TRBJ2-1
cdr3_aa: CASSLSRGAGNEQFF

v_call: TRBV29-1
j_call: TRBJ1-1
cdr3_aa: CSVEPAAAFF

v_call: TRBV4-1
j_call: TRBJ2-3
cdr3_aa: CASSLGLAADTQYF

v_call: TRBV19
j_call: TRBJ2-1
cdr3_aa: CASSGQGSSYNEQFF

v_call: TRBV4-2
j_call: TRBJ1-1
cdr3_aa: CASSPDRGQETEAFF

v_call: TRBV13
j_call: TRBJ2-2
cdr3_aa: CASSDGQGSTGELFF

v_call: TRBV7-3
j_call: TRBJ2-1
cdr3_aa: CASSQSPLAGAREQFF

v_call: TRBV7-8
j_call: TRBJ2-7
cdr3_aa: CASSQNSYEQYF

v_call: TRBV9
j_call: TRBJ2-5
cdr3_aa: CASSVAGEGWETQYF

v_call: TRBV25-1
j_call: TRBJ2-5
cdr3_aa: CATGVSPETQYF

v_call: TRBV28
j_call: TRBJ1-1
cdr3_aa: CASSFPTAMNTEAFF

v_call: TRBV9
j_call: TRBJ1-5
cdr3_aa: CASSKGTGDQPQHF

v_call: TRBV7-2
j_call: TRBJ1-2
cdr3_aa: CASSPLGGFGYTF

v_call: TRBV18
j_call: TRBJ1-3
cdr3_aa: CASSRGRSGNTIYF

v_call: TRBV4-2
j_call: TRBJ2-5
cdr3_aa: CASSQIGTVEETQYF

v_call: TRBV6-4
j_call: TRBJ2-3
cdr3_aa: CASSEVAGDGDTQYF